The present T cell receptor beta chain was sequenced within a study of read filtering for tumor transcriptome and immune sequencing. The overall study: About 8 patients were R-ISS I, 16 were R-ISS II, six or seven were R-ISS III. The study's findings and limits: IR-seq and RNA-seq agreed better without single-read clonotypes. The CD138-negative fraction was mixed bone marrow immune cells, not pure T cells.

Germline V gene sequence: CDR1 SGHRS, CDR2 YFSETQ. The germline V and J ends were trimmed by 0 bases and 1 base, with 10 bases remaining between them. This CDR3 is built from 15 residues. This clonotype was detected ten times or more. Its matching antigen is unknown. Molecular barcoded adaptors covering alpha/delta and beta/gamma chains were used on roughly 400 ng RNA. From the reads, TCRdb called clonotypes with MiXCR, one entry per CDR3 protein. Of about 130,000 distinct CDR3 sequences listed, about an eighth are singletons. Specimen: a population of CD138-negative cells sorted from bone marrow. V and J are TRBV5-1 and TRBJ1-1; D is perhaps TRBD1 (5 bases). The receptor comes from a donor at least 40 years old with multiple myeloma. The CDR3 sequence: CASSLEGPQNTEAFF. For the CDR3, the DNA is TGCGCCAGCAGCTTGGAGGGGCCGCAGAACACTGAAGCTTTCTTT.